These 20 T cell receptor beta chains were all obtained from the same sample, sequenced in a study of control samples from healthy donors and cancer patients. TCRdb's copy holds only in-frame clones and misses some; the assay was immunoSEQ multiplex PCR. This repertoire shows 190,000 or so clones, around 93% found once; its top ten account for roughly 1.5%. The source material was blood. Receptors originate from a man between 18 and 35 years old in good health.

This chain links TRBV7-2 with TRBJ1-5; D is possibly TRBD1 (5 bases). Germline V lookup: CDR1 SGHTA, CDR2 FQGNSA. The V end was cut by 6 bases, the J end by 0 bases, with 12 bases between. The CDR3 is 15 amino acids. The CDR3 region is CASRRGPYSNQPQHF. The CDR3 nucleotides are TGTGCCAGCAGGAGGGGACCGTATAGCAATCAGCCCCAGCATTTT.

This chain links TRBV2 with TRBJ1-4, with 7 bases lining up with TRBD1. The CDR3 has 15 amino acids. The V and J ends lost 6 bases and 7 bases, in that order; junction bases with no gene match: 11. CDR1 and CDR2 from the germline V gene are SNHLY and FYNNEI. The CDR3 nucleotides are TGTGCCAGCAGGGCTCTCCGGGACAGCTTTGAAAAACTGTTTTTT. As protein: CASRALRDSFEKLFF.

This sequence joins TRBV28 and TRBJ1-5; 12 bases fit TRBD1. Germline CDR1 is MDHEN and CDR2 is SYDVKM. Trimming cost V 1 base and J 0 bases; bases outside gene matches: 16. The CDR3 length is 22 residues. The CDR3 DNA sequence: TGTGCCAGCAGTTTATTTGTGGGACAGGGGGCTGTCATTCTCTATAGCAATCAGCCCCAGCATTTT. Amino acids: CASSLFVGQGAVILYSNQPQHF. The variable domain in full, with the rest retrieved from reference TRBV28 and TRBJ1-5, is DVKVTQSSRYLVKRTGEKVFLECVQDMDHENMFWYRQDPGLGLRLIYFSYDVKMKEKGDIPEGYSVSREKKERFSLILESASTNQTSMYLCASSLFVGQGAVILYSNQPQHFGDGTRLSIL.

The rearrangement joins TRBV6-5 to TRBJ1-4; a possible D gene is TRBD1 (5 bases). V was cut by 6 bases and J by 8 bases, with 7 bases left in between. This CDR3 spans 11 amino acids. Germline CDR1 and CDR2: MNHEY and SVGAGI. The CDR3 nucleotides read TGTGCCAGCAGGGCAGGGGAAAAACTGTTTTTT. Translating gives CASRAGEKLFF.

Remarks on this clone: Distinct nucleotide sequences in the sample also encode this CDR3. V and J are TRBV5-1 and TRBJ1-6; a possible D gene is TRBD1 (6 bases). The ends were cut back, 4 bases at V and 14 bases at J, with 19 bases in the middle. This CDR3 has 14 amino acids. In germline, CDR1 is SGHRS, CDR2 YFSETQ. The CDR3 region is CASSEGGPGVTLHF. In DNA form, the CDR3 reads TGCGCCAGCAGCGAGGGGGGGCCGGGCGTAACCCTCCACTTT.

The CDR3 sequence: CASSLAVRGGNSYEQYF. The CDR3 coding sequence is TGTGCCAGCAGCTTAGCTGTACGGGGGGGTAACTCCTACGAGCAGTACTTC. The V gene is TRBV13, the J gene TRBJ2-7; TRBD2 matches 8 bases. Germline values: CDR1 PRHDT, CDR2 FYEKMQ (reference sequence). V gave up 1 base and J gave up 0 bases; unmatched junction bases: 8. CDR3 length equals 17 residues. Variable domain in full (rest from reference TRBV13 and TRBJ2-7): AAGVIQSPRHLIKEKRETATLKCYPIPRHDTVYWYQQGPGQDPQFLISFYEKMQSDKGSIPDRFSAQQFSDYHSELNMSSLELGDSALYFCASSLAVRGGNSYEQYFGPGTRLTVT.

The chain uses TRBV23-1 and TRBJ1-5; D ambiguous. TRBV23-1 has ORF status, its function being uncertain. CDR3 length: 11 amino acids. The CDR3 DNA reads TGCCAGATTAATAGCAATCAGCCCCAGCATTTT. As protein: CQINSNQPQHF.

The V gene is TRBV5-1, the J gene TRBJ2-3; the D call may be TRBD1 or TRBD2 (5 bases each). In germline, CDR1 is SGHRS, CDR2 YFSETQ. V was trimmed by 7 bases and J by 1 base, leaving 13 bases between them. This CDR3 is built from 14 residues. The CDR3 DNA reads as TGCGCCAGCGCAACCGGGACCCGCACAGATACGCAGTATTTT. Translating gives CASATGTRTDTQYF.

The gene calls are TRBV6-1 and TRBJ2-7; D not certain. Germline V gives CDR1 MNHNS, CDR2 SASEGT. Trimming pared 0 bases from V and 3 bases from J, leaving 12 bases between. The CDR3 is made up of 15 amino acids. CDR3 DNA sequence: TGTGCCAGCAGTGAAGCTAAGGGCACAGACTACGAGCAGTACTTC. Translating it yields CASSEAKGTDYEQYF.

This sequence joins TRBV20-1 and TRBJ1-2, with D hard to call. This CDR3 has 11 residues. V was clipped by 0 bases and J by 8 bases, with 7 bases between them. The germline V gene encodes CDR1 DFQATT and CDR2 SNEGSKA (reference sequence). The CDR3 sequence is CSARDLGGYTF. CDR3 DNA sequence: TGCAGTGCTAGAGACTTAGGGGGCTACACCTTC.

The chain uses TRBV7-2 and TRBJ1-6, with a possible D match to TRBD1 (6 bases). This CDR3 comprises 13 residues. CDR1 is SGHTA, CDR2 FQGNSA, per germline. V was trimmed by 5 bases and J by 11 bases, leaving 13 bases between them. CDR3 bases: TGTGCCAGCAGCCTTCAACAGGGCCCACCCCTCCACTTT. This sequence encodes CASSLQQGPPLHF.

The V and J genes are TRBV30 and TRBJ2-1; 9 positions agree with TRBD2. The V and J ends lost 0 bases and 5 bases, in that order; junction bases with no gene match: 5. The CDR3 loop spans 15 amino acids. CDR1 and CDR2 from the germline V gene are GTSNPN and SVGIG (reference sequence). The CDR3 DNA reads as TGTGCCTGGAGTGTAACTAGCGGGTCAGACAATGAGCAGTTCTTC. Its translation is CAWSVTSGSDNEQFF.

This clone was seen a single time. The V call is TRBV12-3 or TRBV12-4, the J call TRBJ2-7; D might be TRBD1 (6 bases). V lost 7 bases and J lost 3, with 13 bases in between. The CDR3 spans 13 residues. The CDR3 bases are TGTGCCAGCACCACCGGGACATTCTACGAGCAGTACTTC. This sequence encodes CASTTGTFYEQYF.

This clone was seen only once. This chain uses TRBV13 with TRBJ1-1; D call uncertain. Germline V gene lookup returns CDR1 PRHDT and CDR2 FYEKMQ (reference sequence). V shed 1 base and J shed 0 bases, with 12 bases lying between them. The CDR3 sequence is 16 residues long. The CDR3 DNA reads TGTGCCAGCAGCTTAGATTTGCGCCAGCTGAACACTGAAGCTTTCTTT. Protein product: CASSLDLRQLNTEAFF.

The V gene is TRBV30, the J gene TRBJ1-6; TRBD1 matches at 9 bases. The V and J ends lost 1 base and 13 bases, in that order; junction bases with no gene match: 11. Per germline, CDR1 GTSNPN and CDR2 SVGIG (reference sequence). The CDR3 consists of 15 residues. The CDR3 sequence is CAWSDAIYRGLPLHF. In nucleotides, the CDR3 is TGTGCCTGGAGTGACGCGATATACAGGGGGCTCCCCCTCCACTTT.

The rearrangement links TRBV5-1 to TRBJ1-3, with 7 bases matching TRBD1. V lost 0 bases to trimming and J lost 4 bases; unmatched junction nucleotides: 4. Germline-derived CDR1 and CDR2 are SGHRS and YFSETQ. This CDR3 has 15 residues. CDR3 nucleotides: TGCGCCAGCAGCTTGGGACAGGGAGGAGGAAACACCATATATTTT. Residues: CASSLGQGGGNTIYF.

The V and J genes are TRBV12-5 and TRBJ2-7; D is ambiguous. Germline lookup yields CDR1 LGHNT and CDR2 FRNRAP. This CDR3 comprises 12 residues. The V gene lost 5 bases and the J gene lost 9 bases, with 14 bases spanning the gap. CDR3 DNA sequence: TGTGCTAGTGGTACCACCGGCCTCGGGCAGTACTTC. It codes for CASGTTGLGQYF.

The rearrangement uses TRBV4-1 and TRBJ1-2, with D uncertain. CDR3 length equals 15 residues. The germline V gene has CDR1 MGHRA and CDR2 YSYEKL. Trimming took off 1 base at V and 8 bases at J, with 17 bases between the two ends. CDR3 region: CASSQAGSTAQGYTF. Written as DNA, the CDR3 is TGCGCCAGCAGCCAAGCGGGGTCGACTGCCCAGGGCTACACCTTC.

The chain has TRBV9 and TRBJ1-1; 8 bases map to TRBD1. The CDR3 is 16 residues long. V shed 2 bases and J 5 bases; nucleotides not matched to a gene: 11. Germline lookup yields CDR1 SGDLS and CDR2 YYNGEE. CDR3 nucleotide sequence: TGTGCCAGCAGCGTTACCCCGACAGGGGTAAATACTGAAGCTTTCTTT. Protein sequence: CASSVTPTGVNTEAFF.

This rearrangement joins TRBV12-3 or TRBV12-4 to TRBJ2-7; the D is unclear. Trimming left V 2 bases short and J 7 bases short, with 12 bases between. The CDR3 runs to 13 residues. The chain's CDR3 is CASSLRTGSEQYF. The CDR3 bases are TGTGCCAGCAGTTTAAGAACGGGCTCAGAGCAGTACTTC.